A selection of T cell receptor beta chains follows, all from one sample in a study of blood T cell repertoires in COVID-19. Clones were read by immunoSEQ multiplex PCR, and TCRdb kept only the in-frame ones, dropping some. Of some 45,000 clones listed, about 85% were seen once; the top ten hold under 35%. The sequenced sample consisted of peripheral blood. These receptors were collected from a woman aged 80 or older with acute or convalescent COVID-19. Both conserved end residues are part of each CDR3.

v_gene	j_gene	CDR3aa
TRBV7-2	TRBJ2-1	CASSNSRFSSYNEQFF
TRBV6-5	TRBJ2-3	CASSPWDIGTDTQYF
TRBV5-1	TRBJ1-1	CASSLDQGNTEAFF
TRBV6-1	TRBJ1-2	CASSETRGGNYGYTF
TRBV9	TRBJ2-1	CASSVGTSGIYNEQFF
TRBV5-1	TRBJ2-2	CASSFQVRAGGPTGELFF
TRBV25-1	TRBJ2-5	CASSDPKRGVVETQYF
TRBV19	TRBJ2-7	CASSRSLSGRNEQYF
TRBV27	TRBJ2-7	CASRAARYEQYF
TRBV5-1	TRBJ1-6	CASSLLGQGGSPLHF
TRBV5-1	TRBJ2-7	CASSLAAGEQYF
TRBV28	TRBJ1-5	CASSSGQGSNQPQHF
TRBV2	TRBJ2-7	CACCGGDRVGSYEQYF
TRBV7-2	TRBJ2-1	CASSFQEGNEQFF
TRBV15	TRBJ2-1	CATSRGHAGGPENEQFF
TRBV30	TRBJ2-3	CASANTDTQYF
TRBV5-1	TRBJ2-3	CASSPDRITDTQYF
TRBV6-5	TRBJ2-3	CASTHMGAGTDTQYF
TRBV5-1	TRBJ2-1	CASSREPTEIKFF
TRBV29-1	TRBJ1-2	CSVRRDHGYTF
TRBV5-1	TRBJ2-7	CASSLGTAAGGEQYF
TRBV5-1	TRBJ1-4	CASSPGQGGTNEKLFF
TRBV2	TRBJ2-2	CASTLGTGNTGELFF
TRBV2	TRBJ2-5	CASRFQGSPQETQYF
TRBV2	TRBJ2-1	CASSLDRASYNEQFF
TRBV11-3	TRBJ2-7	CASSVGSDYEQYF
TRBV10-1	TRBJ1-1	CASRRRGTEAFF
TRBV27	TRBJ1-2	CASTSGRGALAYGYTF
TRBV30	TRBJ2-2	CAWSVLRTGDTGELFF
TRBV19	TRBJ2-5	CASSLDHRGETQYF
TRBV5-1	TRBJ2-2	CASSVGGVGTGELFF
TRBV5-1	TRBJ2-2	CASSFGEPNTGELFF
TRBV19	TRBJ2-1	CASSIGEETSGRIYNEQFF
TRBV5-1	TRBJ2-7	CASSSLTSSEQYF
TRBV7-2	TRBJ2-7	CASSSRDLGGYEQYF
TRBV19	TRBJ2-1	CASMGGTGSDNEQFF
TRBV7-2	TRBJ2-5	CASSLPTGGSETQYF
TRBV7-9	TRBJ1-6	CASSVDGYNSPLHF
TRBV7-2	TRBJ2-3	CASSHLAGAGTDTQYF
TRBV5-1	TRBJ1-1	CASSDTPTRTAVETEAFF
TRBV7-2	TRBJ2-7	CASSLVVSGGEQYF
TRBV5-5	TRBJ2-1	CASSRTLDRAGEQFF